The rows below give T cell receptor beta chains drawn from one sample of a study of cytomegalovirus exposure and HLA in healthy donors. Assay: immunoSEQ multiplex PCR; the TCRdb copy retains only in-frame clones and omits some. Of about 160,000 clones listed, around 90% were seen once; the top ten hold 3%. The sequencing input was PBMCs. These receptors all come from a young man in good health and CMV-seronegative. Both conserved end residues are part of each CDR3. D genes are given only for firm matches. The size of a clone is reported for some rows only, either as once, few or many, or as a class for expanded clones.

CDR3 DNA	CDR3 protein	clone size	V gene	J gene	D gene
TGTGCCACCAGCAGAACCGCGGGGGGTAACTATGGCTACACCTTC	CATSRTAGGNYGYTF	NA	TRBV15	TRBJ1-2	NA
TGTGCCAGCAGCTCCTACCTGGCGGGGGGCCTACCTACGCAGTATTTT	CASSSYLAGGLPTQYF	few	TRBV5-4	TRBJ2-3	TRBD2
TGTGCCAGCAGTGATGAGACAGGGTCACCCTACGAGCAGTACTTC	CASSDETGSPYEQYF	NA	TRBV6-1	TRBJ2-7	TRBD1
TGTGCCAGCTCACCGCCTCTTCAAAGGACAGGGAGAGAGACCCAGTACTTC	CASSPPLQRTGRETQYF	NA	TRBV18	TRBJ2-5	TRBD1
TGTGCCAGCAGCCCAGGCAGGTATTTGGAGACCCAGTACTTC	CASSPGRYLETQYF	NA	TRBV28	TRBJ2-5	NA
TGTGCCAGCAGCTTAAGACTAGCGGGTAGGTATGAGCAGTTCTTC	CASSLRLAGRYEQFF	once	TRBV13	TRBJ2-1	TRBD2
TGTGCCAGCAGCCCTATACAGGGGGCCAACCCCAATTCACCCCTCCACTTT	CASSPIQGANPNSPLHF	NA	TRBV28	TRBJ1-6	TRBD1
TGTGCCAGCAGTACACGGGATAGAGCTGAAGCTTTCTTT	CASSTRDRAEAFF	NA	TRBV6-1	TRBJ1-1	NA
TGTGCCAGCAGTTACTCTCTAGCGGAAGAGACCCAGTACTTC	CASSYSLAEETQYF	NA	TRBV6-5	TRBJ2-5	TRBD2
TGTGCCAGCAGCTTAGCCATGGGTACCCGGGGCACTGAAGCTTTCTTT	CASSLAMGTRGTEAFF	NA	TRBV11-2	TRBJ1-1	NA
TGTGCCAGCAGCTTAGGCGGCGGGGCCTCCTACGAGCAGTACTTC	CASSLGGGASYEQYF	NA	TRBV5-4	TRBJ2-7	NA
TGTGCCAGCAGCTTAGGGACAGGGGTTCTAGGAGCCAAAAACATTCAGTACTTC	CASSLGTGVLGAKNIQYF	NA	TRBV7-8	TRBJ2-4	TRBD1
TGTGCCAGTAGCGCGACTAACGAGCAGTACTTC	CASSATNEQYF	few	TRBV19	TRBJ2-7	NA
TGTGCCAGCGCGCCGGGGAACACTGAAGCTTTCTTT	CASAPGNTEAFF	NA	TRBV11-2	TRBJ1-1	NA
TGTGCCAGCAGAGTTGGACAGAATTCACCCCTCCACTTT	CASRVGQNSPLHF	NA	TRBV2	TRBJ1-6	NA
TGTGCCGGGAGCGCTTCCTACAATGAGCAGTTCTTC	CAGSASYNEQFF	NA	TRBV7-9	TRBJ2-1	NA
TGTGCCAGCAGCCTAGGACCGACACAAGAGACCCAGTACTTC	CASSLGPTQETQYF	NA	TRBV7-2	TRBJ2-5	NA
TGTGCCAGCAGCCCATCCGGGACAGGGGATGTAAACACCGGGGAGCTGTTTTTT	CASSPSGTGDVNTGELFF	few	TRBV27	TRBJ2-2	TRBD1
TGTGCCAGAAATCGACAGGGTAGGGCTTTCTTT	CARNRQGRAFF	few	TRBV14	TRBJ1-1	TRBD1
TGCGCCAGCAGCTTGGGCCCTATTGTAAACCAAGAGACCCAGTACTTC	CASSLGPIVNQETQYF	NA	TRBV5-1	TRBJ2-5	NA
TGTGCCAGCAGCTTAGCAATGACAGGTGGCTACACCTTC	CASSLAMTGGYTF	NA	TRBV7-9	TRBJ1-2	NA
TGTGCCAGCAGTGAGGGCGGGAGCGGCACAGATACGCAGTATTTT	CASSEGGSGTDTQYF	NA	TRBV6-4	TRBJ2-3	TRBD2
TGCGCCAGCAGCCCAGGACAGGGTGGTGAACTCGTCTATGGCTACACCTTC	CASSPGQGGELVYGYTF	NA	TRBV5-1	TRBJ1-2	TRBD1
TGTGCCAGCAGCTCGGGGGAGACCCAGTACTTC	CASSSGETQYF	NA	TRBV7-2	TRBJ2-5	NA
TGCGCCAGCAGCCTAGAAGGAGGGAGGTCGGCAGATACGCAGTATTTT	CASSLEGGRSADTQYF	NA	TRBV4-3	TRBJ2-3	NA
TGTGCCAGTTCGAGTGGGCCCTACGAGCAGTACTTC	CASSSGPYEQYF	NA	TRBV19	TRBJ2-7	NA
TGTGCCAGCAGTGAAGTGGGGGCCCCCGGGACTGAAGCTTTCTTT	CASSEVGAPGTEAFF	NA	TRBV6-1	TRBJ1-1	NA
TGTGCCAGCAGTTACACAGGGGTGAACACTGAAGCTTTCTTT	CASSYTGVNTEAFF	NA	TRBV6-5	TRBJ1-1	TRBD1
TGTGCCAGCAGCTTTTTGGCGGGTGAGCAGTTCTTC	CASSFLAGEQFF	once	TRBV7-6	TRBJ2-1	NA
TGCGCCAGCAGCCAAGGACTTCGTGGGTCCGGGGAGCTGTTTTTT	CASSQGLRGSGELFF	NA	TRBV4-1	TRBJ2-2	NA
TGTGCCATCAGTGAACGGACAGGGGGTAATTCACCCCTCCACTTT	CAISERTGGNSPLHF	NA	TRBV10-3	TRBJ1-6	TRBD1
TGTGCCAGTAGCGGACTAGCGGGAGTATCCTACGAGCAGTACTTC	CASSGLAGVSYEQYF	NA	TRBV19	TRBJ2-7	TRBD2
TGTGCCTGGAGTGGAAGTCAGGTTGGAGGCTACACCTTC	CAWSGSQVGGYTF	NA	TRBV30	TRBJ1-2	NA
TGTGCCAGCAAAGATCCAGCAACTAATGAAAAACTGTTTTTT	CASKDPATNEKLFF	NA	TRBV6-5	TRBJ1-4	NA
TGTGCCAGCAGTGTGTCGTTAGCCAAAAACATTCAGTACTTC	CASSVSLAKNIQYF	once	TRBV2	TRBJ2-4	NA
TGTGCCAGCAGGTCACAGGGGGCGCCCACTCAGCCCCAGCATTTT	CASRSQGAPTQPQHF	NA	TRBV6-6	TRBJ1-5	TRBD1
TGCGCCAGCAGGCTGACTGAGAATCAGCCCCAGCATTTT	CASRLTENQPQHF	once	TRBV10-2	TRBJ1-5	NA
TGTGCCACCCTCCCCCGAGGCGCCCTTCACAGCTCGGGGATAGTCAATGAGCAGTTCTTC	CATLPRGALHSSGIVNEQFF	NA	TRBV27	TRBJ2-1	NA
TGTGCCAGCAGCTTAGCCCCCCGGACTAGCGGCTACAATGAGCAGTTCTTC	CASSLAPRTSGYNEQFF	NA	TRBV7-8	TRBJ2-1	TRBD2
TGTGCCAGCAGTCCTCCTGGAGCGGGCACAGATACGCAGTATTTT	CASSPPGAGTDTQYF	once	TRBV25-1	TRBJ2-3	NA
TGCGCCAGCAGTGAAGTGCAGGGGTATTACAATGAGCAGTTCTTC	CASSEVQGYYNEQFF	NA	TRBV10-1	TRBJ2-1	NA
TGCGCCAGCAGCCAAGGCGTCACGGCCTACGAGCAGTACTTC	CASSQGVTAYEQYF	NA	TRBV4-3	TRBJ2-7	NA
TGTGCCAGCACCCCGCGCGGGGGTAGGCACAATGAGCAGTTCTTC	CASTPRGGRHNEQFF	few	TRBV7-8	TRBJ2-1	TRBD2
TGTGCCAGCAGTTCCTCGACAGACCGTAGGGGCGAGCAGTACTTC	CASSSSTDRRGEQYF	NA	TRBV28	TRBJ2-7	NA
TGTGCCAGCAGTTTATGGGACACTAATTCACCCCTCCACTTT	CASSLWDTNSPLHF	few	TRBV27	TRBJ1-6	NA
TGTGCCAGCAGCTGGGGCAGTTCTGTCCGCAATGAAGCTTTCTTT	CASSWGSSVRNEAFF	NA	TRBV5-4	TRBJ1-1	NA
TGCGCCAGCAGCCCCCACTTAAGCAACAATCAGCCCCAGCATTTT	CASSPHLSNNQPQHF	once	TRBV4-3	TRBJ1-5	NA
TGCAGCGTCTATACTGGGACAGTAGAGACCCAGTACTTC	CSVYTGTVETQYF	once	TRBV29-1	TRBJ2-5	TRBD1
TGTGCCAGCAGCCACCTCCCGGGACAGGGGGAGACCCAGTACTTC	CASSHLPGQGETQYF	NA	TRBV4-2	TRBJ2-5	TRBD1